A single TCR beta chain is shown here with its context. The sample comes from a study of blood T cell repertoires in COVID-19. CDR1 is SGDLS, CDR2 YYNGEE, per germline. The CDR3 has 16 amino acids. Germline trimming cut 5 bases from V and 8 bases from J; bases unmatched to any gene: 18. Methods used by the authors: By means of reference gene primer amplification, nucleated cell counts were estimated. Assay used: immunoSEQ multiplex PCR; TCRdb lists only in-frame clones, some missing. That table is the source of V, J and clone size, and D and trimming were worked out from the DNA. The sample lists around 28,000 clones, 80% to 90% seen once, with roughly 2.6% in the top ten.

This chain links TRBV9 with TRBJ1-2; TRBD1 aligns across 7 bases. The sample taken for sequencing was peripheral blood. This receptor was obtained from a human donor in a cohort sampled during active COVID-19. DNA of the CDR3: TGTGCCAGCAGTAAGACACCGGGACAGTCTATTCGAGGCTACACCTTC. Translation: CASSKTPGQSIRGYTF.